This T cell receptor (beta chain) derives from a study of blood T cell repertoires in COVID-19. The study counted Cohort 3 donors as recovered given two negative PCRs, clearance, or symptom resolution. The CDR3 spans 13 residues. The V gene lost 2 bases and the J gene lost 6 bases, with 8 bases spanning the gap. The germline V gene encodes CDR1 SEHNR and CDR2 FQNEAQ (reference sequence). Only in-frame clones appear in the TCRdb table, and some are missing; sequencing was by immunoSEQ multiplex PCR. This sample has roughly 300,000 clones, with roughly 84% found just once. The receptor's source is a woman aged 25-40 years who had recovered from COVID-19. The sample comprised PBMCs or T cells enriched from blood (not recorded which). The genes are TRBV7-9 and TRBJ2-1; a weak D match, TRBD2 (6 bases). The CDR3 spells CASSLWGVNEQFF. The CDR3, as DNA: TGTGCCAGCAGCTTATGGGGGGTCAATGAGCAGTTCTTC.